This T cell receptor beta chain came from a study of glioma-infiltrating T cells. In the study overall: Samples included WHO grade II oligodendrogliomas or astrocytomas and initial-diagnosis grade IV glioblastomas. Sequencing aimed for about 4.5- to 11-fold coverage of roughly one million peripheral T cells. Study outcomes and limitations: Only very few CDR3 sequences appeared in both tissue and blood.

Comment on this clonotype: The antigen remains unidentified.

Amplification of TCR alpha and beta CDR3 regions from RNA used iRepertoire nested multiplex PCR. In TCRdb, the multiplex PCR reads were re-called with MiXCR into one record per CDR3 protein. This table holds around 390,000 distinct CDR3 sequences, around 38% found once. CDR3 length: 14 amino acids. The germline V and J ends were trimmed by 3 bases and 5 bases, with 11 bases remaining between them. Germline loops: CDR1 SGHAT, CDR2 FQNNGV. Source material: glioma tissue, nonneoplastic brain tissue, or PBMCs (not recorded which). The gene calls are TRBV11-2 and TRBJ1-3; D is perhaps TRBD1 (5 bases). The receptor comes from a human donor with low-grade glioma or glioblastoma, undergoing nonglioma brain surgery, or in good health (not recorded which). CDR3 bases: TGTGCCAGCAGCTTCCCCCAGGGTCGAAACACCATATATTTT. Its translation is CASSFPQGRNTIYF. Combining the CDR3 with reference TRBV11-2 and TRBJ1-3 gives the whole variable domain EAGVAQSPRYKIIEKRQSVAFWCNPISGHATLYWYQQILGQGPKLLIQFQNNGVVDDSQLPKDRFSAERLKGVDSTLKIQPAKLEDSAVYLCASSFPQGRNTIYFGEGSWLTVV.